These 32 T cell receptor beta chains were sequenced from one sample in a study of Ad26.COV2.S vaccination and SARS-CoV-2 variants. Stated treatment: around 19 received Ad26.COV2.S at low or high dose, single or two shots; about five received placebo; per-sample allocation not given. Collection of the samples took place on day 63 after the first injection of vaccine or placebo. TCRdb's copy holds only in-frame clones and misses some; the assay was immunoSEQ multiplex PCR. The sample includes some 370,000 clones, under 90% of them seen just once. The specimen was peripheral blood, collected in a trial of Ad26.COV2.S vaccine versus placebo. These receptors all stem from a person aged 18 to 65 who received the Ad26.COV2.S COVID-19 vaccine or a placebo.

The chain is built from TRBV19 and TRBJ1-2; D is unclear. CDR1 and CDR2 from the germline V gene are LNHDA and SQIVND (reference sequence). The CDR3 consists of 13 residues. V lost 0 bases and J lost 8, with 10 bases in between. CDR3 protein: CASSIDLSRGYTF. In DNA, the CDR3 is TGTGCCAGTAGTATAGATCTCAGTAGAGGCTACACCTTC.

The rearrangement joins TRBV14 to TRBJ1-2; D is undetermined. The CDR3 contains 15 residues. Trimming pared 0 bases from V and 8 bases from J, leaving 16 bases between. Per germline, CDR1 SGHDN and CDR2 FVKESK. DNA for the CDR3: TGTGCCAGCAGCCAAGATTACCCGGATAGAGGAGGCTACACCTTC. It encodes CASSQDYPDRGGYTF.

This chain uses TRBV24-1 with TRBJ2-1; 15 positions match TRBD2. Germline CDR1 is KGHDR and CDR2 is SFDVKD. The ends lost 3 bases at V and 7 bases at J; junction bases unmatched: 6. CDR3 length equals 17 residues. CDR3 residues: CATSDVPGTSGRNEQFF. The CDR3 DNA reads as TGTGCCACCAGTGATGTCCCGGGGACTAGCGGGAGGAATGAGCAGTTCTTC.

This sequence joins TRBV6-5 and TRBJ1-5; 10 bases line up with TRBD1. The V segment lost 6 bases and the J segment 7 bases; nucleotides outside the gene matches: 6. In germline, CDR1 is MNHEY, CDR2 SVGAGI. The CDR3 consists of 14 residues. The CDR3 region has the DNA TGTGCCAGCAGCCCGACAGGGGGCGTACAGCCCCAGCATTTT. Translation gives CASSPTGGVQPQHF.

The J gene is TRBJ1-5, the V gene TRBV30, with D possibly matching TRBD1 (5 bases). Germline V lookup: CDR1 GTSNPN, CDR2 SVGIG (reference sequence). This CDR3 comprises 13 residues. Trimming cost V 0 bases and J 5 bases, with 8 bases left between them. This CDR3 reads CAWSVDSHQPQHF. In DNA form, the CDR3 reads TGTGCCTGGAGTGTAGACAGCCATCAGCCCCAGCATTTT. The variable domain in full, with the rest retrieved from reference TRBV30 and TRBJ1-5, is SQTIHQWPATLVQPVGSPLSLECTVEGTSNPNLYWYRQAAGRGLQLLFYSVGIGQISSEVPQNLSASRPQDRQFILSSKKLLLSDSGFYLCAWSVDSHQPQHFGDGTRLSIL.

CDR3 nucleotides: TGTGCCAGCAGCCCCCGTGGGACTAGCGGGAGCACGAAGGGGGTCACCGGGGAGCTGTTTTTT. It is translated as CASSPRGTSGSTKGVTGELFF. This sequence joins TRBV3-1 (or the pseudogene TRBV3-2) and TRBJ2-2, with TRBD2 identical over 14 bases. The germline gives CDR1 LGHDT, CDR2 YNNKEL (reference sequence). The trim removed 4 bases at V and 4 bases at J, leaving 17 bases unmatched. CDR3 length equals 21 residues.

The chain couples TRBV29-1 to TRBJ2-1, with D tentatively TRBD2 (7 bases). V lost 1 base and J lost 5, with 18 bases in between. The CDR3 spans 16 residues. Germline values: CDR1 SQVTM, CDR2 ANQGSEA. CDR3 amino acids: CSVEGGGGSLHNEQFF. The CDR3 nucleotides read TGCAGCGTTGAAGGGGGGGGCGGGAGCCTCCACAATGAGCAGTTCTTC.

The rearrangement uses TRBV5-1 and TRBJ2-5; D ambiguous. V was trimmed by 1 base and J by 0 bases, leaving 1 base between them. Germline V gene data show CDR1 as SGHRS and CDR2 as YFSETQ. This CDR3 has 12 residues. The CDR3, as DNA: TGCGCCAGCAGCTTGTACCAAGAGACCCAGTACTTC. Translating it yields CASSLYQETQYF.

This chain links TRBV11-3 with TRBJ2-2; D not resolved. Trimming left V 1 base short and J 1 base short, with 13 bases between. The CDR3 sequence is 17 residues long. Germline values: CDR1 SGHNT, CDR2 YENEEA. For the CDR3, the DNA is TGTGCCAGCAGCTTAGCGCTATTAGGGATGAACACCGGGGAGCTGTTTTTT. Amino acids: CASSLALLGMNTGELFF.

This sequence joins TRBV6-5 and TRBJ1-6; a possible D gene is TRBD1 (6 bases). Germline V gives CDR1 MNHEY, CDR2 SVGAGI. V was pared by 5 bases and J by 10 bases, with 15 bases between. CDR3 length: 14 residues. The CDR3 sequence: CASSRQGNDSPLHF. The DNA of the CDR3 is TGTGCCAGCAGTCGTCAGGGGAACGACTCACCCCTCCACTTT.

The chain couples TRBV6-2 or TRBV6-3 to TRBJ2-1; 8 nucleotides agree with TRBD2. This CDR3 contains 16 residues. The J segment lost 3 bases and the V segment lost 0 bases, leaving 4 bases of the junction unmatched. CDR1 and CDR2 from the germline V gene are MNHEY and SVGEGT. This CDR3 reads CASSYSIAGGYNEQFF. The CDR3 nucleotides read TGTGCCAGCAGTTACTCGATCGCGGGGGGCTACAATGAGCAGTTCTTC.

Notes on this clone: This sample also contains other DNA sequences that code for the same CDR3. The chain carries TRBV5-1 and TRBJ2-5; D is undetermined. This CDR3 has 12 residues. The germline V gene encodes CDR1 SGHRS and CDR2 YFSETQ. V was pared by 2 bases and J by 4 bases, with 6 bases between. In DNA, the CDR3 is TGCGCCAGCAGCTTTTCCGGAGAGACCCAGTACTTC. Translation: CASSFSGETQYF.

The rearrangement uses TRBV6-5 and TRBJ2-3, with D unresolved. V lost 4 bases, J lost 2 bases, and 10 bases lay in between. This CDR3 has 14 residues. CDR1 MNHEY and CDR2 SVGAGI come from the germline V gene. In DNA form, the CDR3 reads TGTGCCAGCAGTTTTCGCGGCTCCACAGATACGCAGTATTTT. This translates into CASSFRGSTDTQYF.

The V gene is TRBV15, the J gene TRBJ2-2, with unresolved D. The CDR3 consists of 16 residues. The V and J ends lost 0 bases and 3 bases respectively, with 11 bases between them. Germline CDR1 and CDR2: LNHNV and YYDKDF (reference sequence). CDR3 bases: TGTGCCACCAGCAGAGATGAAGGCCAATACACCGGGGAGCTGTTTTTT. Amino acids: CATSRDEGQYTGELFF.

This chain links TRBV9 with TRBJ1-1, with D tentatively TRBD1 (5 bases). This CDR3 is built from 14 residues. CDR1 is SGDLS and CDR2 is YYNGEE in the germline V gene. Trimming shortened V by 4 bases and J by 1 base, and 11 bases separated the two germline ends. The CDR3 sequence: CASSLQVGNTEAFF. CDR3 DNA: TGTGCCAGCAGCCTACAGGTGGGGAACACTGAAGCTTTCTTT. The variable domain in full, with the rest retrieved from reference TRBV9 and TRBJ1-1, is DSGVTQTPKHLITATGQRVTLRCSPRSGDLSVYWYQQSLDQGLQFLIQYYNGEERAKGNILERFSAQQFPDLHSELNLSSLELGDSALYFCASSLQVGNTEAFFGQGTRLTVV.

Only a few counts were recorded for this clone. V usage is TRBV5-5 and J usage is TRBJ1-1, with TRBD1 matching over 9 bases. The CDR3 consists of 13 residues. CDR1 is SGHKS, CDR2 YYEKEE, per germline (reference sequence). The V gene end was trimmed by 4 bases and the J gene end by 9 bases; junction bases not matched to a gene: 7. The CDR3 here is CASSPGTGQKAFF. For the CDR3, the DNA is TGTGCCAGCAGCCCGGGGACAGGGCAGAAAGCTTTCTTT.

The chain links TRBV11-2 to TRBJ2-7; 8 nucleotides match TRBD2. Per germline, CDR1 SGHAT and CDR2 FQNNGV. This CDR3 is built from 13 residues. The trim removed 5 bases at V and 4 bases at J, leaving 4 bases unmatched. In nucleotides, the CDR3 is TGTGCCAGCAGCCTTAGCGGGGAGTACGAGCAGTACTTC. Its translation: CASSLSGEYEQYF. The whole variable domain, filled in from reference TRBV11-2 and TRBJ2-7, reads EAGVAQSPRYKIIEKRQSVAFWCNPISGHATLYWYQQILGQGPKLLIQFQNNGVVDDSQLPKDRFSAERLKGVDSTLKIQPAKLEDSAVYLCASSLSGEYEQYFGPGTRLTVT.

This rearrangement joins TRBV18 to TRBJ2-7; TRBD1 aligns across 11 bases. CDR1 KGHSH and CDR2 LQKENI come from the germline V gene. This CDR3 region has 14 residues. Trimming removed 3 bases from V and 3 bases from J; junction bases left unmatched: 1. The CDR3: CASSPGTGGYEQYF. The DNA for the CDR3 is TGTGCCAGCTCACCCGGGACAGGGGGCTACGAGCAGTACTTC.

The chain carries TRBV5-4 and TRBJ2-3; TRBD2 is a possible D gene (6 bases). The CDR3 is 13 residues long. CDR1 and CDR2 (germline): SGHNT, YYREEE (reference sequence). V dropped 4 bases and J dropped 6 bases, with 12 bases sitting between them. DNA of the CDR3: TGTGCCAGCAGCCTCTTTGGGAGGGATACGCAGTATTTT. It is translated as CASSLFGRDTQYF.

This clone has only a few counts. The chain links TRBV2 to TRBJ1-1, with a tentative D call TRBD1 (6 bases). Germline CDR1 and CDR2: SNHLY and FYNNEI. This CDR3 contains 13 residues. The V gene lost 6 bases and the J gene lost 4 bases, with 12 bases spanning the gap. In DNA form, the CDR3 reads TGTGCCAGCAGCCAACAGGGTACCACTGAAGCTTTCTTT. Translation: CASSQQGTTEAFF.

This chain links TRBV7-2 with TRBJ1-6; D remains ambiguous. The CDR3 has 15 residues. Germline V gives CDR1 SGHTA, CDR2 FQGNSA. V was cut by 5 bases and J by 10 bases, with 18 bases left in between. The CDR3 bases are TGTGCCAGCAGCCCGAGTATAGGGCCAGGATCACCCCTCCACTTT. Protein product: CASSPSIGPGSPLHF.

The chain couples TRBV24-1 to TRBJ2-7, with a tentative D call TRBD1 (6 bases). The CDR3 sequence is 14 residues long. CDR1 and CDR2 from the germline V gene are KGHDR and SFDVKD. Trimming took off 5 bases at V and 0 bases at J, with 10 bases between the two ends. The CDR3 coding sequence is TGTGCCACCAGTGCGGGACATTACTCCTACGAGCAGTACTTC. Its translation is CATSAGHYSYEQYF.

The chain employs TRBV11-2 and TRBJ1-1; D is ambiguous. The length of the CDR3 is 13 residues. Germline CDR1 and CDR2: SGHAT and FQNNGV. V dropped 1 base and J dropped 1 base, with 4 bases sitting between them. The CDR3 sequence is CASSLGSNTEAFF. CDR3 bases: TGTGCCAGCAGCTTAGGGTCGAACACTGAAGCTTTCTTT.

This clone was observed a single time. The chain has TRBV9 and TRBJ2-2; TRBD1 aligns across 7 bases. V lost 3 bases to trimming and J lost 2 bases; unmatched junction nucleotides: 10. CDR1 is SGDLS and CDR2 is YYNGEE in the germline V gene. The CDR3 is made up of 17 amino acids. The CDR3 spells CASSARYRGVNTGELFF. The CDR3 DNA reads TGTGCCAGCAGCGCACGGTACAGGGGCGTTAACACCGGGGAGCTGTTTTTT.

As regards this clone: The sample carries other DNA sequences with the same CDR3. This chain links TRBV5-1 with TRBJ2-3; tentatively, D is TRBD2 (5 bases). The CDR3 is 13 residues long. CDR1 SGHRS and CDR2 YFSETQ come from the germline V gene. V was clipped by 0 bases and J by 4 bases, with 6 bases between them. The CDR3 coding sequence is TGCGCCAGCAGCTTGGAGGGAGCAGATACGCAGTATTTT. Residues: CASSLEGADTQYF. The variable domain in full, with the rest retrieved from reference TRBV5-1 and TRBJ2-3, is KAGVTQTPRYLIKTRGQQVTLSCSPISGHRSVSWYQQTPGQGLQFLFEYFSETQRNKGNFPGRFSGRQFSNSRSEMNVSTLELGDSALYLCASSLEGADTQYFGPGTRLTVL.

The chain uses TRBV23-1 and TRBJ1-1, with D perhaps matching TRBD1 (5 bases). TRBV23-1 is an ORF, with its function uncertain. The CDR3 length is 10 residues. With 11 bases removed from V and 7 bases from J, the gap between germline ends came to 11 bases. This chain's CDR3 is CAPRGCEAFF. In DNA form, the CDR3 reads TGCGCCCCCCGGGGGTGTGAAGCTTTCTTT.

The rearrangement uses TRBV19 and TRBJ1-2; D is possibly TRBD1 (5 bases). CDR1 and CDR2 from the germline V gene are LNHDA and SQIVND (reference sequence). The CDR3 extends over 13 amino acids. The V and J ends lost 4 bases and 2 bases respectively, with 8 bases between them. CDR3 nucleotides: TGTGCCAGTAGTACCCCAGGGAACTATGGCTACACCTTC. Protein product: CASSTPGNYGYTF.

This chain uses TRBV6-2 or TRBV6-3 with TRBJ1-1; the match to TRBD1 covers 12 bases. CDR1 is MNHEY and CDR2 is SVGEGT in the germline V gene. V gave up 5 bases and J gave up 3 bases; unmatched junction bases: 7. The CDR3 contains 16 residues. In nucleotides, the CDR3 is TGTGCCAGCAGTAACCGGGACAGGGGGCTTTACACTGAAGCTTTCTTT. It yields the protein CASSNRDRGLYTEAFF.

The chain links TRBV5-8 to TRBJ1-1; 8 bases match TRBD1. The CDR3 runs to 14 residues. In germline, CDR1 is SGHTS, CDR2 YDEGEE. V trimming: 0 bases; J trimming: 5 bases; junction bases outside the gene matches: 3. The CDR3 DNA reads TGTGCCAGCAGCTTGGGGACAGGGCCAACTGAAGCTTTCTTT. Encoded protein: CASSLGTGPTEAFF.

Worth noting for this clone: Other DNA sequences in the sample encode the same CDR3. This chain uses TRBV24-1 with TRBJ1-1; the D gene is possibly TRBD1 (5 bases). The ends were cut back, 3 bases at V and 1 base at J, with 11 bases in the middle. The CDR3 loop spans 15 amino acids. Germline V gene sequence: CDR1 KGHDR, CDR2 SFDVKD. CDR3 DNA: TGTGCCACCAGTGATCCCGGGACGGGGAACACTGAAGCTTTCTTT. As protein: CATSDPGTGNTEAFF.

The chain carries TRBV19 and TRBJ2-7; 7 nucleotides line up with TRBD1. CDR3 length: 12 residues. V lost 10 bases, J lost 1 base, and 4 bases stayed unmatched. Germline V gene data show CDR1 as LNHDA and CDR2 as SQIVND (reference sequence). CDR3 amino acids: CAIVQGSYEQYF. For the CDR3, the DNA is TGTGCCATTGTACAGGGGTCCTACGAGCAGTACTTC.

This chain links TRBV11-3 with TRBJ1-2, with unresolved D. The CDR3 loop spans 15 amino acids. CDR1 is SGHNT, CDR2 YENEEA, per germline. Trimming shortened V by 0 bases and J by 8 bases, and 16 bases separated the two germline ends. CDR3 DNA sequence: TGTGCCAGCAGCTTAGATCTTCGAGGAGTCGGGGGCTACACCTTC. It specifies CASSLDLRGVGGYTF. Variable domain in full (rest from reference TRBV11-3 and TRBJ1-2): EAGVVQSPRYKIIEKKQPVAFWCNPISGHNTLYWYLQNLGQGPELLIRYENEEAVDDSQLPKDRFSAERLKGVDSTLKIQPAELGDSAVYLCASSLDLRGVGGYTFGSGTRLTVV.